These T cell receptor beta chains were read from a single sample in a study of early T cells in non-severe SARS-CoV-2 infection. In TCRdb, the 5' RACE reads were re-called with MiXCR into one record per CDR3 protein. The sample consists of more than 60,000 distinct CDR3 sequences, 12% of them appearing once. The material sequenced was whole blood, taken at baseline. All receptors come from an adult who was a healthcare worker with PCR-confirmed SARS-CoV-2 infection or an uninfected control (not recorded which). CDR3s include the opening cysteine and the closing phenylalanine or tryptophan. A D gene is named only where the DNA matches it firmly. For some rows the clone size is stated as once, few or many, or as a class when expanded; others skip it.

>TRBV3-1|few|15|TRBJ2-1|.
CASSQEVVGAGEQFF
TGTGCCAGCAGCCAGGAGGTGGTTGGAGCGGGTGAGCAGTTCTTC
>TRBV9|many|14|TRBJ2-7|TRBD1
CASSAGTGGKEQYF
TGTGCCAGCAGCGCCGGGACAGGGGGTAAGGAGCAGTACTTC
>TRBV7-9|.|14|TRBJ2-1|.
CASSSQGVNNEQFF
TGTGCCAGCAGCTCACAGGGCGTCAACAATGAGCAGTTCTTC
>TRBV6-5|few|13|TRBJ2-7|TRBD1
CASSRTGSYEQYF
TGTGCCAGCAGCCGGACAGGGTCCTACGAGCAGTACTTC
>TRBV7-9|many|13|TRBJ2-7|.
CASSVSVPYEQYF
TGTGCCAGCAGTGTCTCCGTCCCCTACGAGCAGTACTTC
>TRBV20-1|.|12|TRBJ2-1|TRBD2
CSAKGLILEQFF
TGCAGTGCCAAGGGACTAATCCTTGAGCAGTTCTTC
>TRBV7-9|many|13|TRBJ2-7|.
CASSPDSIYEQYF
TGTGCCAGCAGCCCGGACAGTATCTACGAGCAGTACTTC
>TRBV11-1|few|13|TRBJ1-4|.
CASSRGANEKLFF
TGTGCCAGCAGCCGCGGGGCTAATGAAAAACTGTTTTTT
>TRBV6-5|few|15|TRBJ2-1|TRBD2
CASSGRGASYNEQFF
TGTGCCAGCAGTGGGCGGGGGGCCTCTTACAATGAGCAGTTCTTC
>TRBV5-1|few|13|TRBJ1-2|TRBD1
CASNRDREGGYTF
TGCGCCAGCAACCGGGACAGGGAAGGAGGCTACACCTTC
>TRBV11-2|.|16|TRBJ2-3|.
CASSRRGFTRTDTQYF
TGTGCCAGCAGCCGGAGGGGGTTTACGCGCACAGATACGCAGTATTTT
>TRBV6-6|few|14|TRBJ2-7|TRBD1
CASRGGQFDYEQYF
TGTGCCAGCCGAGGGGGACAGTTTGATTACGAGCAGTACTTC
>TRBV7-6|.|16|TRBJ1-1|TRBD1
CASSLGPRGANSETFF
TGTGCCAGCAGCTTAGGACCCAGGGGGGCGAACAGTGAAACTTTCTTT
>TRBV10-1|few|14|TRBJ2-1|.
CASRPGTASNEQFF
TGCGCCAGCAGACCCGGGACCGCGTCCAATGAGCAGTTCTTC
>TRBV28|.|11|TRBJ2-7|.
CASVSSYEQYF
TGTGCCAGCGTTAGCTCCTACGAGCAGTACTTC
>TRBV6-5|.|12|TRBJ1-6|.
CASGTANSPLHF
TGTGCCAGCGGGACGGCTAATTCACCCCTCCACTTT
>TRBV18|few|17|TRBJ2-4|.
CASSPPTRVTGRDIQYF
TGTGCCAGCTCACCACCGACAAGAGTGACGGGTCGGGACATTCAGTACTTC
>TRBV5-1|.|14|TRBJ2-7|.
CASSLETISYEQYF
TGCGCCAGCAGCTTGGAGACCATCTCCTACGAGCAGTACTTC
>TRBV20-1|many|14|TRBJ1-5|.
CSARDPWSNQPQHF
TGCAGTGCTAGAGATCCGTGGAGCAATCAGCCCCAGCATTTT
>TRBV5-8|few|12|TRBJ2-4|.
CASSLPQNIQYF
TGTGCCAGCAGCTTGCCCCAAAACATTCAGTACTTC
>TRBV28|.|14|TRBJ2-7|.
CASSPRPGNYEQYF
TGTGCCAGCAGTCCCCGCCCGGGTAACTACGAGCAGTACTTC
>TRBV24-1|.|13|TRBJ1-1|.
CATSDVRNTEAFF
TGTGCCACCAGTGATGTACGGAACACTGAAGCTTTCTTT
>TRBV5-4|many|16|TRBJ2-1|TRBD2
CASSSRTSRGGSEQFF
TGTGCCAGCAGCTCGCGGACTTCGCGGGGGGGAAGTGAGCAGTTCTTC
>TRBV11-2|many|15|TRBJ2-5|TRBD1
CASSLERGRQETQYF
TGTGCCAGCAGCTTAGAAAGGGGGCGGCAAGAGACCCAGTACTTC
>TRBV20-1|.|14|TRBJ2-7|.
CSAQRKQLFYEQYF
TGCAGTGCCCAAAGGAAACAGTTATTTTACGAGCAGTACTTC
>TRBV7-3|many|13|TRBJ1-1|.
CASSLTRNTEAFF
TGTGCCAGCAGCTTGACCAGGAACACTGAAGCTTTCTTT
>TRBV2|many|15|TRBJ1-2|.
CASSEEGTSNYGYTF
TGTGCCAGCAGTGAAGAGGGTACTTCTAACTATGGCTACACCTTC
>TRBV19|.|13|TRBJ2-2|.
CASSGYVTKELFF
TGTGCCAGTAGTGGGTACGTCACCAAGGAGCTGTTTTTT
>TRBV27|few|15|TRBJ2-7|.
CASSLVLGRTYEQYF
TGTGCCAGCAGTTTAGTATTGGGCCGGACCTACGAGCAGTACTTC
>TRBV5-5|few|15|TRBJ2-7|.
CASSLATGMNYEQYF
TGTGCCAGCAGCTTGGCCACAGGGATGAACTACGAGCAGTACTTC
>TRBV27|few|15|TRBJ1-1|TRBD1
CASSWTGEGVTEAFF
TGTGCCAGCAGTTGGACAGGGGAAGGGGTAACTGAAGCTTTCTTT
>TRBV4-1|few|16|TRBJ2-1|TRBD1
CASSHRGSSSYNEQFF
TGCGCCAGCAGTCACAGGGGCAGTAGCTCCTACAATGAGCAGTTCTTC
>TRBV7-8|few|17|TRBJ2-3|.
CASSLDRSGISTDTQYF
TGTGCCAGCAGCTTAGACCGGTCGGGAATAAGCACAGATACGCAGTATTTT
>TRBV9|many|20|TRBJ2-3|TRBD2
CASSVASLGLADPSTDTQYF
TGTGCCAGCAGCGTAGCTAGTTTAGGACTAGCGGACCCTAGCACAGATACGCAGTATTTT
>TRBV2|few|15|TRBJ1-5|.
CASSVEVGGNQPQHF
TGTGCCAGCAGTGTGGAGGTTGGTGGCAATCAGCCCCAGCATTTT
>TRBV11-2|few|17|TRBJ1-6|.
CASSPRLGSSYNSPLHF
TGTGCCAGCAGCCCACGCTTGGGCAGCTCCTATAATTCACCCCTCCACTTT
>TRBV28|few|15|TRBJ2-7|TRBD1
CASSSVGQGDYEQYF
TGTGCCAGCAGTTCGGTTGGACAGGGGGACTACGAGCAGTACTTC
>TRBV25-1|.|18|TRBJ2-5|.
CASSEAVGGGRKQETQYF
TGTGCCAGCAGTGAAGCGGTAGGGGGGGGACGCAAACAAGAGACCCAGTACTTC
>TRBV6-6|few|15|TRBJ1-1|TRBD1
CASSQVTGGRVEAFF
TGTGCCAGCAGCCAAGTGACAGGGGGGAGAGTTGAAGCTTTCTTT
>TRBV7-3|many|15|TRBJ2-3|TRBD2
CASSLAGDYTDTQYF
TGTGCCAGCAGTTTAGCGGGGGATTACACAGATACGCAGTATTTT
>TRBV29-1|.|12|TRBJ1-2|.
CSVEDSSYGYTF
TGCAGCGTTGAAGATAGCAGCTATGGCTACACCTTC
>TRBV28|.|13|TRBJ1-3|.
CASSFMGENTIYF
TGTGCCAGCAGTTTCATGGGGGAAAACACCATATATTTT
>TRBV11-2|few|15|TRBJ1-6|.
CASNGGGSYNSPLHF
TGTGCCAGCAACGGGGGTGGCTCCTATAATTCACCCCTCCACTTT
>TRBV2|few|14|TRBJ2-7|.
CASVREQGPYEQYF
TGTGCCAGCGTCCGAGAGCAGGGTCCCTACGAGCAGTACTTC
>TRBV28|many|16|TRBJ2-1|TRBD2
CASSPAGTFTYNEQFF
TGTGCCAGCAGCCCAGCGGGAACTTTCACCTACAATGAGCAGTTCTTC
>TRBV27|few|13|TRBJ1-1|TRBD1
CASSLNRGFGAFF
TGTGCCAGCAGTTTAAACAGGGGTTTCGGCGCTTTCTTT
>TRBV12-3/TRBV12-4|.|18|TRBJ2-2|.
CASSLVSGTRLFTGELFF
TGTGCCAGCAGTTTAGTGTCGGGGACTCGACTTTTCACCGGGGAGCTGTTTTTT
>TRBV29-1|few|13|TRBJ2-3|.
CSVRGINTDTQYF
TGCAGCGTTCGGGGGATCAACACAGATACGCAGTATTTT
>TRBV7-9|few|13|TRBJ1-4|.
CASSSGRGEKLFF
TGTGCCAGCAGCTCAGGACGCGGGGAAAAACTGTTTTTT
>TRBV6-6|.|15|TRBJ1-3|.
CASSYRIERGNTIYF
TGTGCCAGCAGTTACAGGATTGAGAGGGGAAACACCATATATTTT
>TRBV6-2/TRBV6-3|.|14|TRBJ2-5|.
CASSAFRAVGTQYF
TGTGCCAGCAGTGCCTTCCGAGCGGTCGGGACCCAGTACTTC
>TRBV10-3|many|14|TRBJ2-7|TRBD1
CAISTGTGEGEQYF
TGTGCCATCAGTACCGGGACAGGGGAGGGCGAGCAGTACTTC
>TRBV6-1|.|14|TRBJ1-6|.
CATLPALPAAPLHF
TGTGCCACCCTACCAGCCCTTCCGGCGGCACCCCTCCACTTT
>TRBV9|many|16|TRBJ2-1|.
CASSTSGAGFYNEQFF
TGTGCCAGCAGCACCTCGGGGGCAGGGTTTTATAATGAGCAGTTCTTC